There are a few counts of the clone carrying this T cell receptor beta chain. Its specificity is unknown. This sample stems from a study of blood T cells in healthy people across ages. Study results and limitations: More naive CD4+ cells and higher diversity marked long-lived donors relative to aged donors. TCR beta diversity tracked closely with naive T cell percentage.

CDR3 length: 15 amino acids. V dropped 1 base and J dropped 1 base, with 10 bases sitting between them. Germline values: CDR1 SEHNR, CDR2 FQNEAQ (reference sequence). Per sample, no less than 6 micrograms of total RNA were extracted. A sample-barcoded 5' primer and a J-beta primer mix were used in a second PCR of roughly 7 to 12 cycles. One entry per CDR3 protein results from TCRdb running MiXCR on the 5' RACE reads. The table has roughly 680,000 distinct CDR3 sequences, under 65% seen once. The chain has TRBV7-9 and TRBJ1-2; D possibly corresponds to TRBD1 (5 bases). The clonotype comes from a woman over 75 in good health. Sequenced sample: blood. CDR3 loop: CASSLVAGGNYGYTF. The CDR3 region has the DNA TGTGCCAGCAGCTTAGTTGCCGGGGGTAACTATGGCTACACCTTC. The variable domain in full, with the rest retrieved from reference TRBV7-9 and TRBJ1-2, is DTGVSQNPRHKITKRGQNVTFRCDPISEHNRLYWYRQTLGQGPEFLTYFQNEAQLEKSRLLSDRFSAERPKGSFSTLEIQRTEQGDSAMYLCASSLVAGGNYGYTFGSGTRLTVV.